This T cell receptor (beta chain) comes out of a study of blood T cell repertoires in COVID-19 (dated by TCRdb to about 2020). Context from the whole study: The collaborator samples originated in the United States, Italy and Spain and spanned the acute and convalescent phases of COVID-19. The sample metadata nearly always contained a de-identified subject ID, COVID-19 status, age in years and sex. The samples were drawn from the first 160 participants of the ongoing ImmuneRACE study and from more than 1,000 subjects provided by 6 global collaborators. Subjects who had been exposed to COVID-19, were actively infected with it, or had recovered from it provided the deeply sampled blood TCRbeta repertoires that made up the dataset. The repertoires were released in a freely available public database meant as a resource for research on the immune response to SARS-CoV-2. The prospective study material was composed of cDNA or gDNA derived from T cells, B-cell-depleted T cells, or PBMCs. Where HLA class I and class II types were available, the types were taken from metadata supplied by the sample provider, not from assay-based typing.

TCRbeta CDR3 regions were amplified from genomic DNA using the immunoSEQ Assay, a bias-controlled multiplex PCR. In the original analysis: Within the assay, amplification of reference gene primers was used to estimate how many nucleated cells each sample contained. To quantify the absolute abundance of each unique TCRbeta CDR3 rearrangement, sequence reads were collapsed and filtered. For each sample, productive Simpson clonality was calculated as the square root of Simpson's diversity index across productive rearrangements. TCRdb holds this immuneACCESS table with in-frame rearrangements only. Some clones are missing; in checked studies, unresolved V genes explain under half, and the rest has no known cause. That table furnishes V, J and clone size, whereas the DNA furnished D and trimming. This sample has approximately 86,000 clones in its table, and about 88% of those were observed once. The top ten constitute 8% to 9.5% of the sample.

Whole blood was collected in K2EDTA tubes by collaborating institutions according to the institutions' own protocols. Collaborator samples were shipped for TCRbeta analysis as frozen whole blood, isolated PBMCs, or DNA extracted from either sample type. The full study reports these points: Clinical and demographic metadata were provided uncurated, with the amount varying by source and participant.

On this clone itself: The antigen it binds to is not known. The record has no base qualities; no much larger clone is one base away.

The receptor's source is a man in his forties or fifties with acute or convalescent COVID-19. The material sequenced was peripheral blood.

This receptor has the CDR3 CASSLGRALNDHEQYF. The DNA reads TGTGCCAGCAGCCTAGGGCGGGCCCTTAACGACCACGAGCAGTACTTC. The chain employs TRBV16 and TRBJ2-7, with TRBD2 tentatively as D gene (5 bases match). At the junction V is shortened by 4 bases and J by 5 bases, with 21 bases in between. The CDR3 starts with the cysteine, ends with the phenylalanine, and has 16 residues. Only the CDR3 part of the read is kept: 48 bases, read in frame from the first base. For CDR1 and CDR2, the germline V gene lists KGHSY and FQNENV. The CDR3 plus the reference TRBV16 and TRBJ2-7 genes for the other parts give the full variable domain: GEEVAQTPKHLVRGEGQKAKLYCAPIKGHSYVFWYQQVLKNEFKFLISFQNENVFDETGMPKERFSAKCLPNSPCSLEIQATKLEDSAVYFCASSLGRALNDHEQYFGPGTRLTVT.